This T cell receptor beta chain was profiled in a study of Graves' ophthalmopathy and Graves' hyperthyroidism. The germline V gene has CDR1 LNHDA and CDR2 SQIVND (reference sequence). V was trimmed by 7 bases and J by 0 bases, leaving 9 bases between them. The CDR3 length is 13 residues. The sequenced template was RNA, covering the TCR beta CDR3 region. HTBI-primed RT-PCR formed the first round, and a multiplex PCR formed the second. MiXCR, run by TCRdb on the multiplex PCR reads, gives a single entry per CDR3 protein. The profile shows about 380,000 distinct CDR3 sequences, less than 20% of them singletons. This clonotype has at least ten counts.

Sequencing was carried out using peripheral blood. This chain links TRBV19 with TRBJ1-2; D gene unclear. The receptor comes from a woman under 30 with stable Graves' hyperthyroidism. CDR3 bases: TGTGCCAGTACCGAGAGGGCTAACTATGGCTACACCTTC. It is translated as CASTERANYGYTF.